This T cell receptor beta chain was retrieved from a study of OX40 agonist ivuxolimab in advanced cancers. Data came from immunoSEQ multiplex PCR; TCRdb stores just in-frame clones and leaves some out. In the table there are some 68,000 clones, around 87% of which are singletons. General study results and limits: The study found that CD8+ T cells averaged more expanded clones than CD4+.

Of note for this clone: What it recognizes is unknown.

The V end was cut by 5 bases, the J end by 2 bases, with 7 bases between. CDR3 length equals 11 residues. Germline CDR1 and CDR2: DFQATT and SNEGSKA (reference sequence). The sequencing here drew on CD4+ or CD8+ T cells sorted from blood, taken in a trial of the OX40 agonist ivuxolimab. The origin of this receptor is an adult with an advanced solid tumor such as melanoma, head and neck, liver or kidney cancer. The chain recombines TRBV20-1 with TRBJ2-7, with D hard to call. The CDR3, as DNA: TGCAGTGCTGAGCGAGCCTACGAGCAGTACTTC. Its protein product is CSAERAYEQYF.